One T cell receptor beta chain is described in this entry. Amplification used 60 Vbeta primers and 13 Jbeta primers. Some clones are missing from TCRdb's copy, which holds only in-frame ones; the method was immunoSEQ multiplex PCR. Here the sample spans under 200,000 clones, approximately 82% being singletons. This sample is part of a study of cytomegalovirus exposure and HLA in healthy donors. Germline assignment: CDR1 MNHEY and CDR2 SMNVEV (reference sequence). The CDR3 covers 14 residues. V was pared by 5 bases and J by 2 bases, with 13 bases between. At the time of sampling, donors were nominally healthy, though unrecorded immune exposures were likely.

The genes are TRBV27 and TRBJ2-7; TRBD2 is a possible D gene (5 bases). The source material was PBMCs. The receptor was derived from a woman aged 18-29 years in good health and CMV-seronegative. DNA for the CDR3: TGTGCCAGCAGTGTAGCGACCGTTCCCTACGAGCAGTACTTC. This gives the protein CASSVATVPYEQYF.